These 26 T cell receptor beta chains originate from one sample sequenced in a study of T-cell reconstitution after alpha-beta-depleted transplantation in children (TCRdb year 2016). The meaning of the sample's treatment or condition label: allogeneic hematopoietic cell transplantation with graft depleted of TCRalphabeta T cells and CD19 B cells. The library relied on PCR. The reads were generated on an Illumina HiSeq 2500. TCR library preparation used molecular barcoding, with unique molecular identifiers applied to normalize quantification of the TCRbeta repertoire. The raw public reads went through TCRdb reprocessing: fastp at Q25, MiXCR clone calling, in-frame beta chains kept. Each record represents a unique CDR3 protein, reported with the most common genes and DNA among its rows. This sample has just over 950,000 distinct CDR3 sequences in its table, and about 29% of those were observed once. Together, the top ten hold under 30% of the sample.

Specimen: PBMCs, mostly from graft donor cells, collected 360 days after TCRalphabeta/CD19-depleted stem cell transplant. The source is a boy under two years old who had a stem cell transplant for SCID, so the T cells may come from the graft donor.

The rearrangement uses TRBV28 and TRBJ2-1; TRBD2 matches 10 bases. The trim removed 6 bases at V and 9 bases at J, leaving 20 bases unmatched. The CDR3 runs to 18 residues. CDR1 MDHEN and CDR2 SYDVKM come from the germline V gene. The CDR3 spells CASSPRGGAGGLDCEQFF. The CDR3 DNA sequence: TGTGCCAGCAGCCCGAGAGGGGGAGCGGGGGGGCTAGACTGTGAGCAGTTCTTC. Drawing the rest from reference TRBV28 and TRBJ2-1, the complete variable domain is DVKVTQSSRYLVKRTGEKVFLECVQDMDHENMFWYRQDPGLGLRLIYFSYDVKMKEKGDIPEGYSVSREKKERFSLILESASTNQTSMYLCASSPRGGAGGLDCEQFFGPGTRLTVL.

This chain uses TRBV7-8 with TRBJ2-7; tentative D call: TRBD2 (5 bases). The CDR3 consists of 14 residues. From germline, CDR1 is SGHVS and CDR2 FQNEAQ. V shed 5 bases and J shed 0 bases, with 11 bases lying between them. CDR3 amino acids: CASSITRVSYEQYF. The CDR3 DNA is TGTGCCAGCAGCATAACGAGGGTCTCCTACGAGCAGTACTTC.

The DNA of the CDR3 is TGCAGTGCTAGAGACGGGCTTACAGATACGCAGTATTTT. Translation: CSARDGLTDTQYF. This chain joins TRBV20-1 and TRBJ2-3, with no clear D. V was clipped by 0 bases and J by 3 bases, with 7 bases between them. CDR1 and CDR2 (germline): DFQATT, SNEGSKA (reference sequence). This CDR3 has 13 residues.

As for this clonotype: Here the CDR3 omits its conserved ending phenylalanine or tryptophan, so a read error is the likely source. The V call is TRBV28, the J call TRBJ2-1; D gene uncertain. The V gene lost 3 bases and the J gene lost 1 base, with 13 bases spanning the gap. Germline loops: CDR1 MDHEN, CDR2 SYDVKM. The CDR3 extends over 16 amino acids. This CDR3 is CASSFGPRTSYNEQFS. For the CDR3, the DNA is TGTGCCAGCAGTTTCGGGCCCAGGACGTCCTACAATGAGCAGTTCTCC.

The chain employs TRBV5-1 and TRBJ2-1; D call uncertain. Germline CDR1 is SGHRS and CDR2 is YFSETQ. Trimming took 2 bases from V and 7 from J, leaving 7 bases between them. The CDR3 is 12 residues long. CDR3 DNA sequence: TGCGCCAGCAGCTTTCAGCGTAATGAGCAGTTCTTC. Its translation: CASSFQRNEQFF.

The chain carries TRBV20-1 and TRBJ2-7; tentatively, D is TRBD1 (6 bases). The CDR3 covers 16 residues. The ends were cut back, 3 bases at V and 0 bases at J, with 18 bases in the middle. Germline V lookup: CDR1 DFQATT, CDR2 SNEGSKA (reference sequence). The CDR3 DNA reads TGCAGTGCTAGTTTGGGACACCGGCCATTCTCCTACGAGCAGTACTTC. This sequence encodes CSASLGHRPFSYEQYF.

This clonotype was seen only a few times. V gene TRBV7-2 combines with J gene TRBJ2-3; a possible D gene is TRBD2 (5 bases). Germline V gene lookup returns CDR1 SGHTA and CDR2 FQGNSA. V was cut by 0 bases and J by 2 bases, with 12 bases left in between. The CDR3 is made up of 16 amino acids. CDR3 DNA sequence: TGTGCCAGCAGCTTAGCCTCTAGGAGGCACACAGATACGCAGTATTTT. The encoded protein is CASSLASRRHTDTQYF. The full variable domain, in which reference TRBV7-2 and TRBJ2-3 provide the parts outside the CDR3, is GAGVSQSPSNKVTEKGKDVELRCDPISGHTALYWYRQSLGQGLEFLIYFQGNSAPDKSGLPSDRFSAERTGGSVSTLTIQRTQQEDSAVYLCASSLASRRHTDTQYFGPGTRLTVL.

The rearrangement uses TRBV29-1 and TRBJ2-5, with D perhaps TRBD1 or TRBD2 (5 bases each). Germline V gives CDR1 SQVTM, CDR2 ANQGSEA. CDR3 length: 12 amino acids. The CDR3 nucleotides are TGCAGTCTCCAGAGGGGCCAAGAGACCCAGTACTTC. Translated: CSLQRGQETQYF.

This chain uses TRBV4-1 with TRBJ1-4; 7 positions match TRBD1. The CDR3 length is 18 residues. CDR1 is MGHRA and CDR2 is YSYEKL in the germline V gene. J gave up 5 bases and V 1 base, and 13 bases lay outside the gene matches. CDR3 sequence (DNA): TGCGCCAGCAGCCAAGTGTCCCGAGCCGGGACAGAGAATGAAAAACTGTTTTTT. Its translation: CASSQVSRAGTENEKLFF.

The gene calls are TRBV6-2 or TRBV6-3 and TRBJ2-1; the D is unclear. V lost 0 bases, J lost 7 bases, and 16 bases lay in between. CDR1 and CDR2 (germline): MNHEY, SVGEGT. The CDR3 is made up of 16 amino acids. The DNA for the CDR3 is TGTGCCAGCAGTTACTCGAGTAGGTGGTCGGGTAATGAGCAGTTCTTC. Encoded protein: CASSYSSRWSGNEQFF.

This clonotype was observed a few times. The chain has TRBV29-1 and TRBJ1-1, with unresolved D. The CDR3 runs to 12 residues. Trimming cost V 3 bases and J 3 bases, with 8 bases left between them. The germline gives CDR1 SQVTM, CDR2 ANQGSEA. This chain's CDR3 is CSVDLFHTEAFF. Here the CDR3 DNA reads TGCAGCGTTGATTTGTTCCACACTGAAGCTTTCTTT. Filled out from reference TRBV29-1 and TRBJ1-1, the complete variable domain reads SAVISQKPSRDICQRGTSLTIQCQVDSQVTMMFWYRQQPGQSLTLIATANQGSEATYESGFVIDKFPISRPNLTFSTLTVSNMSPEDSSIYLCSVDLFHTEAFFGQGTRLTVV.

Ten or more counts support this clonotype. This rearrangement joins TRBV27 to TRBJ1-2; D is perhaps TRBD1 (5 bases). V shed 3 bases and J shed 4 bases, with 12 bases lying between them. Per the germline V gene, CDR1 is MNHEY and CDR2 is SMNVEV (reference sequence). The CDR3 runs 14 residues. The DNA of the CDR3 is TGTGCCAGCAGTTTGCAGGGAGCGGGCTATGGCTACACCTTC. The encoded protein is CASSLQGAGYGYTF.

The J gene is TRBJ1-2, the V gene TRBV5-1; D call uncertain. The CDR3 is made up of 13 amino acids. Trimming pared 2 bases from V and 9 bases from J, leaving 14 bases between. CDR1 and CDR2 from the germline V gene are SGHRS and YFSETQ. This CDR3 reads CASSFEGGGSYTF. CDR3 nucleotides: TGCGCCAGCAGCTTCGAAGGCGGCGGAAGCTACACCTTC.

The chain is built from TRBV24-1 and TRBJ2-5; 9 nucleotides match TRBD1. CDR1 and CDR2 from the germline V gene are KGHDR and SFDVKD. The CDR3 extends over 15 amino acids. V lost 3 bases, J lost 4 bases, and 5 bases stayed unmatched. CDR3 DNA: TGTGCCACCAGTGATCCACAGGGGGCCGGAGAGACCCAGTACTTC. Amino acid sequence: CATSDPQGAGETQYF.

CDR3 in amino acids: CASSFGQGRGNIQYF. The CDR3 bases are TGTGCCAGCAGCTTCGGACAGGGGAGGGGTAACATTCAGTACTTC. V is TRBV14 and J is TRBJ2-4, with 9 bases matching TRBD1. Per the germline V gene, CDR1 is SGHDN and CDR2 is FVKESK. V trimming: 5 bases; J trimming: 7 bases; junction bases outside the gene matches: 9. The CDR3 covers 15 residues.

The chain links TRBV27 to TRBJ2-3, with a tentative D call TRBD1 (5 bases). V was shortened by 5 bases and J by 0 bases, with 15 bases between the two germline ends. This CDR3 spans 16 amino acids. Germline lookup yields CDR1 MNHEY and CDR2 SMNVEV (reference sequence). This CDR3 is CASSLIVGPSTDTQYF. The DNA of the CDR3 is TGTGCCAGCAGTCTGATTGTGGGGCCCAGCACAGATACGCAGTATTTT.

This clonotype was seen a few times. The genes are TRBV25-1 and TRBJ1-3; 7 bases fit TRBD1. This CDR3 comprises 16 residues. Germline values: CDR1 MGHDK, CDR2 SYGVNS. V was pared by 3 bases and J by 0 bases, with 5 bases of the junction left unmatched. CDR3 loop: CASSDPDRTSGNTIYF. CDR3 sequence (DNA): TGTGCCAGCAGTGACCCGGACAGGACCTCTGGAAACACCATATATTTT.

This clonotype occurred a few times. The V and J genes are TRBV5-1 and TRBJ2-1; 11 nucleotides agree with TRBD2. After removal of 4 bases from V and 10 bases from J, the junction contained 13 bases not matched to a gene. Germline lookup yields CDR1 SGHRS and CDR2 YFSETQ. CDR3 length equals 16 residues. In DNA form, the CDR3 reads TGCGCCAGCAGCGCGTCGGGACTAGCGGATTTGGGGGAGCAGTTCTTC. This sequence encodes CASSASGLADLGEQFF.

This clonotype was seen only a few times. The chain joins TRBV28 to TRBJ2-5; 8 bases fit TRBD2. After removal of 4 bases from V and 3 bases from J, the junction contained 10 bases not matched to a gene. The CDR3 has 16 amino acids. Germline loops: CDR1 MDHEN, CDR2 SYDVKM. The DNA for the CDR3 is TGTGCCAGCAGTTGGACCGCTTTGCGGGGGGAAGAGACCCAGTACTTC. It translates to CASSWTALRGEETQYF.

This clonotype was picked up a small number of times. The rearrangement joins TRBV21-1 to TRBJ1-5; the table's D call TRBD1 went unverified against the DNA. TRBV21-1 has pseudogene status. The CDR3 is 15 amino acids. The CDR3 here is CASSSPGQYNQPQHF. CDR3 in DNA: TGTGCCAGCAGCTCGCCCGGACAGTACAATCAGCCCCAGCATTTT.

The genes are TRBV28 and TRBJ2-5; 9 nucleotides align to TRBD1. This CDR3 region has 16 residues. Germline V gene data show CDR1 as MDHEN and CDR2 as SYDVKM. V was clipped by 4 bases and J by 4 bases; unmatched bases: 10. This CDR3 reads CASSSRDRDSRETQYF. CDR3 bases: TGTGCCAGCAGTTCACGGGACAGGGACTCCCGAGAGACCCAGTACTTC.

The chain employs TRBV6-5 and TRBJ2-7, with D perhaps assigned TRBD1 or TRBD2 (5 bases each). With 0 bases removed from V and 0 bases from J, the gap between germline ends came to 15 bases. CDR1 MNHEY and CDR2 SVGAGI come from the germline V gene. This CDR3 has 17 amino acids. CDR3 amino acids: CASSYSVGDGLSYEQYF. In DNA, the CDR3 is TGTGCCAGCAGTTACTCCGTGGGGGACGGCCTCTCCTACGAGCAGTACTTC.

This clonotype was counted a few times. The chain combines TRBV29-1 with TRBJ2-5, with D perhaps TRBD2 (7 bases). V was clipped by 3 bases and J by 4 bases, with 24 bases between them. The length of the CDR3 is 17 residues. From germline, CDR1 is SQVTM and CDR2 ANQGSEA. CDR3: CSVEGGPKNPTRETQYF. The CDR3, as DNA: TGCAGCGTTGAGGGGGGGCCCAAAAACCCTACCAGAGAGACCCAGTACTTC.

The chain has TRBV10-2 and TRBJ1-2; possible D gene TRBD1, 5 bases. Germline assignment: CDR1 WSHSY and CDR2 SAAADI. V was trimmed by 6 bases and J by 4 bases, leaving 18 bases between them. This CDR3 has 15 residues. Written as DNA, the CDR3 is TGCGCCAGCAGCAGGGTTAATGTTCGCGTCTATGGCTACACCTTC. It encodes CASSRVNVRVYGYTF.

This clonotype has only a few counts. This chain joins TRBV20-1 and TRBJ1-1; tentative D call: TRBD1 (5 bases). V lost 2 bases to trimming and J lost 6 bases, with 16 bases between them. Germline loops: CDR1 DFQATT, CDR2 SNEGSKA (reference sequence). The CDR3 totals 14 residues. CDR3 in DNA: TGCAGTGCTAGAAAAGGGACCCGGAGTCCTGAAGCTTTCTTT. This translates into CSARKGTRSPEAFF.

V usage is TRBV28 and J usage is TRBJ1-5; D might be TRBD1 (6 bases). CDR1 is MDHEN, CDR2 SYDVKM, per germline. The germline V and J ends were trimmed by 2 bases and 4 bases, with 15 bases remaining between them. The CDR3 is made up of 16 amino acids. CDR3 coding DNA: TGTGCCAGCAGTTTACGTCACAGGGTCGGAAATCAGCCCCAGCATTTT. Amino acids: CASSLRHRVGNQPQHF.